Listed below are T cell receptor beta chains from one sample, sequenced in a study of blood T cells in healthy people across ages. TCRdb used MiXCR to reprocess the 5' RACE reads, holding one entry per CDR3 protein. The table records approximately 960,000 distinct CDR3 sequences, 25% to 35% of them present only once. The same sample was also used in a study of T cells of mothers and their children.

The sample consisted of blood. The receptors originated from a woman in her thirties or forties in good health. The CDR3 runs from the conserved cysteine through the conserved F or W. D genes are given only for firm matches. Clone size is given for some rows only: seen once, a few or many times, or a class if the clone is expanded.

TRBV2	.	TRBJ1-1	few	TGTGCCAGCAGTGAAGGGGGGGGATTCACTGAAGCTTTCTTT	CASSEGGGFTEAFF
TRBV4-3	.	TRBJ2-5	.	TGCGCCAGCAGTCAGATTTTGGCTGAATCCTACGGGCAGTACTTC	CASSQILAESYGQYF
TRBV5-6	.	TRBJ1-4	.	TGTGCCAGCAGCCCTAAGGACCTGCCGGGGGAACTGTTTTTT	CASSPKDLPGELFF
TRBV9	.	TRBJ1-4	.	TGTGCCAGCAGCCCCCGAGGAGGCCTCGAGGCTGAAAAACTGTTTTTT	CASSPRGGLEAEKLFF
TRBV20-1	TRBD2	TRBJ2-5	.	TGCAGTGCTAGAGCCAAGGTGGAACTAGCGGGGTACCAAGAGACCCAGTACTTC	CSARAKVELAGYQETQYF
TRBV5-1	TRBD1	TRBJ2-7	many	TGCGCCAGCAGCTCCCCCCGGGACAGGGTCTCCTACGAGCAGTACTTC	CASSSPRDRVSYEQYF
TRBV5-6	.	TRBJ1-2	few	TGTGCCAGCAGCTGGGACACAGGGAACTATGGCTACACCTTC	CASSWDTGNYGYTF
TRBV20-1	.	TRBJ1-2	few	TGCAGTGCTAGGGGTGGCTATGGCTACACCTTC	CSARGGYGYTF
TRBV18	.	TRBJ2-3	few	TGTGCCAGCTCACCTGATCGGCATACGCAGTATTTT	CASSPDRHTQYF
TRBV29-1	TRBD2	TRBJ2-1	.	TGCAGCGTAGAAACCCGACTAGCCGGGAATGAGCAGTTCTTC	CSVETRLAGNEQFF